These T cell receptor beta chains were read from a single sample in a study of T-cell memory formation after mild COVID-19. TCRdb used MiXCR to reprocess the 5' RACE reads, holding one entry per CDR3 protein. The repertoire holds about 110,000 distinct CDR3 sequences, 13% to 15% seen once, with about 39% in the top ten. The sample was PBMCs or a T cell subset sorted from them (not recorded which). The receptor set was obtained from a man in his late teens or twenties who had mild COVID-19 (a few samples of this study predate the infection). Cell type and time point are not known. The CDR3 runs from the conserved cysteine through the conserved F or W. A D gene is named only where the DNA matches it firmly. Clone size is shown for a subset of rows, as once, few, many or a class of expanded clone.

d_call | cdr3_length | j_call | v_call | clone_size | cdr3_nt | cdr3_aa
TRBD2 | 15 | TRBJ2-2 | TRBV4-2 | few | TGTGCCAGCAGCCTAAGCGGGGGGGATACCGGGGAGCTGTTTTTT | CASSLSGGDTGELFF
NA | 16 | TRBJ2-7 | TRBV4-3 | many | TGCGCCAGCAGCCAAGAGCCGATGGGGATCCTGCGAGAGCAGTACTTC | CASSQEPMGILREQYF
TRBD1 | 16 | TRBJ2-7 | TRBV4-2 | NA | TGTGCCAGCAGCCAAGATGGGGGACAGGCCTCCTACGAGCAGTACTTC | CASSQDGGQASYEQYF
NA | 14 | TRBJ1-5 | TRBV28 | NA | TGTGCCAGCAGTAGAACAGTTTTGACTCAGCCCCAGCATTTT | CASSRTVLTQPQHF
TRBD2 | 14 | TRBJ2-5 | TRBV5-6 | many | TGTGCCAGCAGCTCGCCCGGGAGGCAAGAGACCCAGTACTTC | CASSSPGRQETQYF
TRBD1 | 14 | TRBJ1-6 | TRBV6-2/TRBV6-3 | NA | TGTGCCAGCAGTTACGACAGGGAGATTTCACCCCTCCACTTT | CASSYDREISPLHF
TRBD2 | 14 | TRBJ2-1 | TRBV20-1 | NA | TGCAGTGCTAGAGACACTAGCGGGGGTGATGAGCAGTTCTTC | CSARDTSGGDEQFF
TRBD2 | 14 | TRBJ2-5 | TRBV12-3/TRBV12-4 | many | TGTGCCAGCAGTCGGGCGGGGGTACAAGAGACCCAGTACTTC | CASSRAGVQETQYF
TRBD1 | 15 | TRBJ2-1 | TRBV15 | NA | TGTGCCACCAGCTCAATGTGGGACAGTCGGAATGAGCAGTTCTTC | CATSSMWDSRNEQFF
TRBD2 | 15 | TRBJ2-1 | TRBV20-1 | many | TGCAGTGCTAGAGATGGAGCGGGGGCCTACAATGAGCAGTTCTTC | CSARDGAGAYNEQFF
NA | 15 | TRBJ2-1 | TRBV7-3 | few | TGTGCCAGCAGCTTAACAGCTTCGCCGGGCGGTGAGCAGTTCTTC | CASSLTASPGGEQFF
NA | 15 | TRBJ1-5 | TRBV19 | NA | TGTGCCAGTACCAGTCGAGGGGGACGGGAACAGCCCCAGCATTTT | CASTSRGGREQPQHF
TRBD1 | 14 | TRBJ2-2 | TRBV29-1 | NA | TGCAGCGTTGAAGATAGACAGGGAGTCGGGGAGCTGTTTTTT | CSVEDRQGVGELFF
NA | 12 | TRBJ2-7 | TRBV4-1 | NA | TGCGCCAGCAGCCCCCAGGGAAACGAGCAGTACTTC | CASSPQGNEQYF
NA | 15 | TRBJ2-1 | TRBV12-3/TRBV12-4 | few | TGTGCCAGCAGCCTCGGGAGAAGCGGCTACAATGAGCAGTTCTTC | CASSLGRSGYNEQFF
NA | 15 | TRBJ2-6 | TRBV29-1 | few | TGCAGCGTGGACACGGGAACGGGTGGGGCCAACGTCCTGACTTTC | CSVDTGTGGANVLTF
NA | 15 | TRBJ2-2 | TRBV6-2/TRBV6-3 | few | TGTGCCAGCAGTTACCACAGCCTACTGGCCGGGGAGCTGTTTTTT | CASSYHSLLAGELFF
TRBD1 | 12 | TRBJ1-2 | TRBV6-1 | NA | TGTGCCAGCAGGACAGGGTACTATGGCTACACCTTC | CASRTGYYGYTF
TRBD1 | 15 | TRBJ2-2 | TRBV7-9 | NA | TGTGCCAGCACCGATCGGGACAGGGGTGCCGGGGAGCTGTTTTTT | CASTDRDRGAGELFF
NA | 16 | TRBJ2-3 | TRBV7-2 | NA | TGTGCCAGCAGCAGTTTAGGCGGGTTCAGCACAGATACGCAGTATTTT | CASSSLGGFSTDTQYF
NA | 13 | TRBJ1-4 | TRBV6-6 | NA | TGTGCCAGCTGGGCTGGTACTAATGAAAAACTGTTTTTT | CASWAGTNEKLFF
TRBD2 | 15 | TRBJ2-5 | TRBV27 | many | TGTGCCAGCAGCCCCTCGGGGGGGCCCCAAGAGACCCAGTACTTC | CASSPSGGPQETQYF
NA | 13 | TRBJ2-2 | TRBV7-9 | NA | TGTGCCAGCAGCTCCCGGGGGACCGGGGAGCTGTTTTTT | CASSSRGTGELFF
TRBD1 | 17 | TRBJ2-1 | TRBV15 | NA | TGTGCCACCAGCACTATGAATGACAGGGGGTGGTACAATGAGCAGTTCTTC | CATSTMNDRGWYNEQFF
NA | 14 | TRBJ2-7 | TRBV15 | few | TGTGCCACCAGCAGAGATAAGGAGGGAGGCGAGCAGTACTTC | CATSRDKEGGEQYF
NA | 15 | TRBJ1-5 | TRBV4-1 | few | TGCGCCAGCAGCGCCCGGGACGGTGCAATGGTGGCCCAGCATTTT | CASSARDGAMVAQHF
TRBD2 | 19 | TRBJ2-2 | TRBV23-1 | NA | TGCGCCAGCAGCGGCCCGACTAGCGGGGGGGAGGCGCGCACCGGGGAGCTGTTTTTT | CASSGPTSGGEARTGELFF
TRBD2 | 16 | TRBJ2-3 | TRBV5-4 | NA | TGTGCCAGCAGCTTGCTGCCAGGGAGGGTCGCAGATACGCAGTATTTT | CASSLLPGRVADTQYF
NA | 15 | TRBJ2-1 | TRBV15 | NA | TGTGCCACCAGCAGAGATGGGTCACGGTACAATGAGCAGTTCTTC | CATSRDGSRYNEQFF
NA | 17 | TRBJ1-1 | TRBV11-2 | few | TGTGCCAGCAGCGGAGCCGCGGTTTGGGGGGGGGCCACTGAAGCTTTCTTT | CASSGAAVWGGATEAFF
NA | 14 | TRBJ2-3 | TRBV4-1 | few | TGCGCCAGCAGCCAAGAGCGGGGCGGGGATACGCAGTATTTT | CASSQERGGDTQYF
TRBD2 | 17 | TRBJ2-1 | TRBV3-1 | few | TGTGCCAGCAGCCCGGGACTAGCGGGGGGGCTTTACAATGAGCAGTTCTTC | CASSPGLAGGLYNEQFF
NA | 17 | TRBJ2-6 | TRBV27 | few | TGTGCCAGCAGCACCGAGGACTACGTCTCTGGGGCCAACGTCCTGACTTTC | CASSTEDYVSGANVLTF
NA | 15 | TRBJ2-1 | TRBV29-1 | NA | TGCAGCGGGTTCATAAGAGAGGGCTCCTACAATGAGCAGTTCTTC | CSGFIREGSYNEQFF
TRBD2 | 15 | TRBJ2-7 | TRBV7-6 | NA | TGTGCCAGCAGCCGGCTAGCGGGGACCACCTACGAGCAGTACTTC | CASSRLAGTTYEQYF
TRBD1 | 16 | TRBJ1-4 | TRBV14 | many | TGTGCCAGCAGCCAAGAGGAGGACAGGGGTAGTGAAAAACTGTTTTTT | CASSQEEDRGSEKLFF
TRBD2 | 13 | TRBJ2-3 | TRBV7-2 | few | TGTGCCGGCGCTAGCGGGGGGAGGGATACGCAGTATTTT | CAGASGGRDTQYF
NA | 13 | TRBJ1-2 | TRBV20-1 | NA | TGCAGTGCTAGCACGGGGTTTTACGATGGCTACACCTTC | CSASTGFYDGYTF
TRBD2 | 15 | TRBJ2-2 | TRBV7-6 | few | TGTGCCAGCAGCCTAGCGGGGGGGCGAACCGGGGAGCTGTTTTTT | CASSLAGGRTGELFF
TRBD1 | 15 | TRBJ1-5 | TRBV19 | NA | TGTGCCAGTAGTGGGTTGGACAGGGAGGATCAGCCCCAGCATTTT | CASSGLDREDQPQHF
TRBD1 | 13 | TRBJ2-1 | TRBV5-5 | few | TGTGCCAGCATCCCGGACAGGTACAATGAGCAGTTCTTC | CASIPDRYNEQFF
TRBD1 | 16 | TRBJ2-7 | TRBV5-4 | few | TGTGCCAGCAGCTTGGACCCGGGACAGAGCTCCTACGAGCAGTACTTC | CASSLDPGQSSYEQYF
NA | 16 | TRBJ2-7 | TRBV3-1 | few | TGTGCCAGCAGCCAAGATCTCGTCAGTCCCTCCTACGAGCAGTACTTC | CASSQDLVSPSYEQYF
NA | 15 | TRBJ1-2 | TRBV5-1 | many | TGCGCCAGCAGCCCCTACCCAGGGGACCTGTCGGGCTACACCTTC | CASSPYPGDLSGYTF
NA | 13 | TRBJ1-2 | TRBV13 | few | TGTGCCAGCAACCAAACGGCCACCTATGGCTACACCTTC | CASNQTATYGYTF
TRBD1 | 14 | TRBJ1-2 | TRBV4-1 | few | TGCGCCAGCAGCCCGGGGACAGGGAACTATGGCTACACCTTC | CASSPGTGNYGYTF
NA | 11 | TRBJ1-3 | TRBV6-6 | medium-sized | TGTGCCAGCAGGCCAGGAAACACCATATATTTT | CASRPGNTIYF
NA | 11 | TRBJ2-5 | TRBV6-5 | NA | TGTGCCAGCAGACTCGGGGAGACCCAGTACTTC | CASRLGETQYF
NA | 15 | TRBJ1-5 | TRBV4-1 | few | TGCGCCAGCAGCCCCTTCGGACCTCCCAATCAGCCCCAGCATTTT | CASSPFGPPNQPQHF
NA | 16 | TRBJ2-5 | TRBV2 | NA | TGTGCCAGCAGTATGGGCAGCGATCCCCTCGTGGAGACCCAGTACTTC | CASSMGSDPLVETQYF
TRBD1 | 15 | TRBJ2-1 | TRBV4-1 | few | TGCGCCAGCAGCCAACCGGGACAGGGGGAAAATGAGCAGTTCTTC | CASSQPGQGENEQFF
NA | 15 | TRBJ1-6 | TRBV2 | many | TGTGCCAGCAGTGAGGATCCGGCCCCCGGCTCACCCCTCCACTTT | CASSEDPAPGSPLHF
NA | 15 | TRBJ1-2 | TRBV7-8 | NA | TGTGCCAGCAGCCCGACGGGGAGAACTAACTATGGCTACACCTTC | CASSPTGRTNYGYTF
TRBD2 | 17 | TRBJ2-5 | TRBV7-9 | NA | TGTGCCAGCAGCTTACCCGACAGCGGGGTTGCACAAGAGACCCAGTACTTC | CASSLPDSGVAQETQYF
TRBD2 | 16 | TRBJ2-7 | TRBV9 | NA | TGTGCCAGCCGGGGACTAGCGGGGGAAAGAATGGACGAGCAGTACTTC | CASRGLAGERMDEQYF
NA | 13 | TRBJ1-1 | TRBV4-3 | many | TGCGCCAGCAATTGGGCAGGCCGGACTGAAGCTTTCTTT | CASNWAGRTEAFF
NA | 14 | TRBJ1-1 | TRBV7-2 | NA | TGTGCCAGCAGTCCGAGATTGCTGAACACTGAAGCTTTCTTT | CASSPRLLNTEAFF